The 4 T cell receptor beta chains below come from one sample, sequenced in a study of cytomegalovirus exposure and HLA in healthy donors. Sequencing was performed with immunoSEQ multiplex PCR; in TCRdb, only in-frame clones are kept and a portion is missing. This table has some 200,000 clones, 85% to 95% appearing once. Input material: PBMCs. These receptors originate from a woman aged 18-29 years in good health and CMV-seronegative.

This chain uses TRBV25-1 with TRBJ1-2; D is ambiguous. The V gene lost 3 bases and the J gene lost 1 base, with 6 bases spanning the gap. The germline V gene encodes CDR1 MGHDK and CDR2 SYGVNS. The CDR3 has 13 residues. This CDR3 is CASSDSLNYGYTF. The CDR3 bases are TGTGCCAGCAGTGATTCCCTTAACTATGGCTACACCTTC.

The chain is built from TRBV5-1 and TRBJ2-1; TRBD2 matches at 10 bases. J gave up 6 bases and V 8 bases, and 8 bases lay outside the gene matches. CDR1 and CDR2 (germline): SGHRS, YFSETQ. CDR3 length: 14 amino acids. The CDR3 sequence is CASRSGRSPNEQFF. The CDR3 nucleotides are TGCGCCAGTCGTAGCGGGAGGTCTCCCAATGAGCAGTTCTTC.

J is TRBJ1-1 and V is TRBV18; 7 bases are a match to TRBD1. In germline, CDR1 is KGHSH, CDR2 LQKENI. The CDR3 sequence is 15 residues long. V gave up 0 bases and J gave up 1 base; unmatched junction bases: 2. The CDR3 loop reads CASSPPTGSNTEAFF. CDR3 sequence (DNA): TGTGCCAGCTCACCACCGACAGGGTCGAACACTGAAGCTTTCTTT.

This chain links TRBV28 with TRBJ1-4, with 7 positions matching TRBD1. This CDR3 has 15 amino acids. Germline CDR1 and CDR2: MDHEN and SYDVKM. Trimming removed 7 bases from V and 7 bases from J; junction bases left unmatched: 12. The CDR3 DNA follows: TGTGCCAGCAACGGAGGGGGCAGGGGAGGTGAAAAACTGTTTTTT. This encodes CASNGGGRGGEKLFF.